This entry concerns a single TCR beta chain. What it binds is unknown. Between the trimmed V and J ends, which lost 4 bases and 7 bases, there was a span of 20 bases. The CDR3 covers 16 residues. Germline V gene lookup returns CDR1 LGHDT and CDR2 YNNKEL (reference sequence). Using a J-beta primer mix together with a sample-barcoded 5' primer, a second PCR was run for roughly 6 to 12 cycles. TCRdb fed the 5' RACE reads into MiXCR, producing one record per CDR3 protein. The sample lists roughly 1.5 million distinct CDR3 sequences, roughly two fifths occurring once. This sample is drawn from a study of blood T cells in healthy people across ages. Points from the study as a whole: Unsorted PBMC input precluded a conclusive naive versus antigen-experienced comparison. Estimates of diversity drawn from one million T cells were considered underestimates.

The specimen sequenced was blood. The chain carries TRBV3-1 and TRBJ2-1, with D possibly being TRBD1 or TRBD2 (6 bases each). The clonotype was recovered from a woman aged 18-35 years in good health. This chain's CDR3 is CASSLKNSGRGNEQFF. The CDR3 coding sequence is TGTGCCAGCAGCCTCAAGAATAGCGGAAGGGGGAATGAGCAGTTCTTC.